The following is a TCR beta chain sequence with its context. It lacks a known antigen. Base-call qualities are not available, and no considerably larger clone is one nucleotide away. In the germline V gene (reference sequence), CDR1 corresponds to LNHDA and CDR2 to SQIVND. Trimming leaves V shorter by 4 bases and J shorter by 3 bases, with the junction holding 9 bases beyond the gene matches. The CDR3 contains 15 residues, cysteine and phenylalanine counted. This entry keeps only the CDR3 DNA: 45 bases, framed from base 1. TCRbeta CDR3 regions were amplified from genomic DNA by means of the immunoSEQ Assay, a bias-controlled multiplex PCR. The study's processing was this. Within the assay, amplification of reference gene primers was used to estimate how many nucleated cells each sample contained. Sequence reads were collapsed and filtered to measure the absolute abundance of every unique TCRbeta CDR3 rearrangement. For each sample, productive Simpson clonality was calculated by taking the square root of Simpson's diversity index across productive rearrangements. Held by TCRdb, this immuneACCESS table contains in-frame sequences only and omits some clones. Under half of the omission traces to an unresolved V gene where checked; the cause of the rest is unknown. V and J calls and clone size are copied from that table; D and trimming were computed from the DNA. Counted in this sample were 150,000 to 200,000 clones; around 90% of them appeared once. The biggest ten clones account for roughly 1.4% of the sample.

The data are from a study of blood T cell repertoires in COVID-19 (dated by TCRdb to between 2020 and 2021). A note on the overall study: Samples from collaborators originated in the United States, Italy and Spain and spanned both the acute and convalescent phases of COVID-19. The prospective study material was composed of cDNA or gDNA derived from T cells, B-cell-depleted T cells, or PBMCs. The dataset comprised deeply sampled blood TCRbeta repertoires from subjects exposed to, actively infected with, or recovered from COVID-19. The repertoires were released in a freely available public database intended as a resource for research on the immune response to SARS-CoV-2. Samples came from the ongoing ImmuneRACE study (first 160 participants) plus 1,254 subjects from 6 global collaborators. The sample metadata nearly always contained a de-identified subject ID, COVID-19 status, age in years and sex. Where available, HLA class I and class II types were taken from metadata supplied by the sample provider and were not determined by assay-based typing.

Collaborating institutions collected whole blood in K2EDTA tubes following their own protocols. For TCRbeta analysis, collaborators shipped samples in one of three forms: frozen whole blood, isolated PBMCs, or DNA extracted from either of those sample types. Study-wide findings and limitations: How much clinical and demographic metadata was included differed by source and by participant, and the metadata was provided uncurated.

What was sequenced was peripheral blood. The rearranged segments are TRBV19 and TRBJ2-7, with TRBD1 matching 7 junction bases. This clonotype was obtained from a woman between 45 and 65 years old with acute or convalescent COVID-19. The nucleotide sequence reads as follows: TGTGCCAGTAGTAGAAAATGGGACAGTGACTACGAGCAGTACTTC. Its protein reads: CASSRKWDSDYEQYF.